This TCR beta chain was sequenced in a study of T cell responses to AZD1222 COVID-19 vaccine. Study summary: Second-dose intervals near 4 or 12 weeks were combined.

Study results and limitations: At baseline, just a handful of AZD1222 recipients tested seropositive. Nearly half of spike-specific TCRs reportedly target unmutated variant regions. Regions 160-218 and 743-854 dominated among vaccine-associated CD4 TCRs spanning spike.

This clone was picked up a small number of times. What it binds is unknown. Assay used: immunoSEQ multiplex PCR; TCRdb lists only in-frame clones, some missing. The sample lists approximately 120,000 clones, 85% to 90% occurring once. The ends were cut back, 1 base at V and 1 base at J, with 10 bases in the middle. There are 15 residues in the CDR3. Per the germline V gene, CDR1 is SGHTA and CDR2 is FQGNSA. The specimen comprised peripheral blood, sampled on day 0 of AZD1222 vaccination. The TCR was taken from an adult in good health. J is TRBJ1-1 and V is TRBV7-2; D is uncertain. The DNA of the CDR3 is TGTGCCAGCAGCTTAGGGATCGGATCGAACACTGAAGCTTTCTTT. This sequence encodes CASSLGIGSNTEAFF.